The clone carrying this T cell receptor beta chain has more than one count but fewer than ten. What it binds is not known. TCRdb processed the PCR reads anew with MiXCR; each CDR3 protein has one entry. This table holds some 320,000 distinct CDR3 sequences, about 21% found once. The sample originates from a study of molecular identifiers for immune sequencing clone quantification. V dropped 2 bases and J dropped 2; count of bases not matched to a gene: 8. The CDR3 length is 17 residues. Germline V CDR1 and CDR2: LGHNA, YNFKEQ. From roughly 20,000 to 1,000,000 sorted cells, naive CD8 libraries were generated with 10%, 30% or 50% RNA. Naive CD8 T cell sorting was performed on the CD8+CD4-CCR7+CD45RA+ phenotype. Regarding the study as a whole: Clones above 20 RNA copies contained over 97% of effector molecules and under 1% of naive molecules.

The sample taken for sequencing was naive CD8+ T cells from blood, with Jurkat cell RNA spiked in. Subset noted: FACS-sorted CD8+CD4-CCR7+CD45RA+ naive T cells. The chain uses TRBV4-2 and TRBJ2-3; 9 positions match TRBD2. This sequence was found in a human donor in good health. Some libraries in this study had Jurkat cell RNA spiked in. The CDR3 spells CASSQTLAGQATDTQYF. The CDR3 bases are TGTGCCAGCAGCCAAACCCTAGCGGGGCAAGCCACAGATACGCAGTATTTT.